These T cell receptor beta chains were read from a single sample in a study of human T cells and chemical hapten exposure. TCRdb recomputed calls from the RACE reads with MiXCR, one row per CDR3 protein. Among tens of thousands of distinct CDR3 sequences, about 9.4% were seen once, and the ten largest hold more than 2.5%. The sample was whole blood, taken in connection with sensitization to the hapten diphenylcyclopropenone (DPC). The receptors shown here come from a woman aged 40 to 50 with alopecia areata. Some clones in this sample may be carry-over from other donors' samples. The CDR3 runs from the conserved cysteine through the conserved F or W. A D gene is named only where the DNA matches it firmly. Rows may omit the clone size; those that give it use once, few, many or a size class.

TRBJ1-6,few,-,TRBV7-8,TGTGCCAGCAGCTTGGGTACAGGGCCGAACTATAATTCACCCCTCCACTTT,CASSLGTGPNYNSPLHF
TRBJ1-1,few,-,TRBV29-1,TGCAGCTCACGAGGGGGGGTCACTGAAGCTTTCTTT,CSSRGGVTEAFF
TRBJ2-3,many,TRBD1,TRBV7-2,TGTGCCAGCAGCTTGGGTCAGGGGGACGGGGATACGCAGTATTTT,CASSLGQGDGDTQYF
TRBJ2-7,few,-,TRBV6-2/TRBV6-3,TGTGCCAGCACCTCGACCCTCTTCGAGCAGTACTTC,CASTSTLFEQYF
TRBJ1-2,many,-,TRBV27,TGTGCCAGCAGTTTAGGGGGATCAAGAGGCTACACCTTC,CASSLGGSRGYTF
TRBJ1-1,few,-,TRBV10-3,TGTGCCACCACGGACGGGAACACTGAAGCTTTCTTT,CATTDGNTEAFF
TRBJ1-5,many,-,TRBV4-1,TGCGCCAGCAGCCAAGATTCGAGGGATCAGCCCCAGCATTTT,CASSQDSRDQPQHF
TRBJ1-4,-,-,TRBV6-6,TGTGCCAGCAGTTACGGGTCCGAGGGATTAGATGAAAAACTGTTTTTT,CASSYGSEGLDEKLFF
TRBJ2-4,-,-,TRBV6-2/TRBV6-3,TGTGCCAGCAGTTACCTGACTAAGGACATTCAGTACTTC,CASSYLTKDIQYF
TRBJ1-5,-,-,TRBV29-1,TGCAGCGTTGGGGACGGGAATCAGCCCCAGCATTTT,CSVGDGNQPQHF
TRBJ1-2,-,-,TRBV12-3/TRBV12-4,TGTGCCAGCAGTGCGGGACCACTCTATGGCTACACCTTC,CASSAGPLYGYTF
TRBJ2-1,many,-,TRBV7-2,TGTGCCAGCAGCTTAAGACTCGCTGCGACCTACAATGAGCAGTTCTTC,CASSLRLAATYNEQFF
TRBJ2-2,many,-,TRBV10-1,TGCGCCAGCAGTTCCTCCGGCAGGGGCCCCTCGAACACCGGGGAGCTGTTTTTT,CASSSSGRGPSNTGELFF
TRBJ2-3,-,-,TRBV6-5,TGTGCCAGCAGTTACAGGGATACGCAGTATTTT,CASSYRDTQYF
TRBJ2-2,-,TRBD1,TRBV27,TGTGCCATCTTAATAAGGACAGGGAACACCGGGGAGCTGTTTTTT,CAILIRTGNTGELFF
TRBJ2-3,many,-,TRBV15,TGTGCCACCAGCAGCGCTCCCTCCCTAGCGTATACGCAGTATTTT,CATSSAPSLAYTQYF
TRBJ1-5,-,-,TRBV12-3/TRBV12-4,TGTGCCAGCAGCTCGACAGAGAATAGCAATCAGCCCCAGCATTTT,CASSSTENSNQPQHF
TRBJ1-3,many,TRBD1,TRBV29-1,TGCAGCGTTGTTGCTCCGGGACAGGGGTGGAACACCATATATTTT,CSVVAPGQGWNTIYF
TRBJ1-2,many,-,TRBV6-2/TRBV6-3,TGTGCCAGCAGTTCCTCCGGACAGCCAGCTAACTATGGCTACACCTTC,CASSSSGQPANYGYTF
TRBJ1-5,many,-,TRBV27,TGTGCCAGCAGTTTATACGCAGGGGAGTCCAATCAGCCCCAGCATTTT,CASSLYAGESNQPQHF